These T cell receptor beta chains were read from a single sample in a study of cytomegalovirus exposure and HLA in healthy donors. Sequencing used immunoSEQ multiplex PCR; TCRdb keeps in-frame clones, though not all of them. The data contain roughly 80,000 clones, over 60% of them singletons. Material for sequencing was PBMCs. The receptors were gathered from a male donor in good health and CMV-seropositive. Each CDR3 is given with its conserved first and last residue. Each record gives: clone size, V gene, D gene, J gene, CDR3 protein, CDR3 DNA. A D gene is named only where the DNA matches it firmly. Expanded clones are given a class, and other clones once, few, many or no size at all.

-	TRBV14	TRBD2	TRBJ2-3	CAAGRAGGEYF	TGTGCCGCTGGGCGGGCGGGGGGTGAGTATTTT
-	TRBV7-6	-	TRBJ1-2	CASSLEPGIFYGYTF	TGTGCCAGCAGCTTAGAACCCGGGATCTTCTATGGCTACACCTTC
few	TRBV11-2	TRBD2	TRBJ2-7	CASSLEASGETHEQYF	TGTGCCAGCAGCTTAGAAGCTAGCGGGGAGACCCACGAGCAGTACTTC
-	TRBV2	-	TRBJ1-2	CASPQGPNYGYTF	TGTGCCAGCCCGCAGGGCCCGAACTATGGCTACACCTTC
-	TRBV4-1	TRBD1	TRBJ1-1	CASSQPDRGAAFF	TGCGCCAGCAGCCAACCCGACAGGGGAGCAGCTTTCTTT
-	TRBV28	TRBD1	TRBJ2-5	CASRSDRGKEETQYF	TGTGCCAGCAGATCCGACAGGGGGAAGGAGGAGACCCAGTACTTC
-	TRBV5-4	TRBD2	TRBJ2-2	CASSPGLAGGYANTGELFF	TGTGCCAGCAGCCCCGGACTAGCGGGGGGTTACGCGAACACCGGGGAGCTGTTTTTT
few	TRBV28	TRBD2	TRBJ2-7	CASIGTSGRGGYEQYF	TGTGCCAGCATTGGGACTAGCGGGAGGGGAGGATACGAGCAGTACTTC
few	TRBV5-4	-	TRBJ1-4	CASSLDRQKLFF	TGTGCCAGCAGCTTGGACAGGCAAAAACTGTTTTTT
medium-sized	TRBV14	-	TRBJ1-4	CASSQGGTFNEKLFF	TGTGCCAGCAGCCAAGGGGGGACATTTAATGAAAAACTGTTTTTT
-	TRBV11-2	TRBD1	TRBJ2-7	CASSPGQGSYEQYF	TGTGCCAGCAGCCCGGGACAGGGTTCCTACGAGCAGTACTTC
few	TRBV27	TRBD2	TRBJ2-1	CASSLGGLADYNEQFF	TGTGCCAGCAGTTTAGGGGGACTAGCGGATTACAATGAGCAGTTCTTC
-	TRBV6-5	-	TRBJ2-2	CASSYQLPRDTGELFF	TGTGCCAGCAGTTACCAGTTACCGAGGGACACCGGGGAGCTGTTTTTT
-	TRBV7-9	TRBD1	TRBJ1-1	CASSLAETGGTEAFF	TGTGCCAGCAGCTTAGCGGAAACAGGGGGCACTGAAGCTTTCTTT
once	TRBV30	-	TRBJ1-5	CAWSVLDQPQHF	TGTGCCTGGAGTGTACTCGATCAGCCCCAGCATTTT
-	TRBV30	-	TRBJ1-1	CAWGRGRNTEAFF	TGTGCCTGGGGGCGGGGACGGAACACTGAAGCTTTCTTT
few	TRBV28	-	TRBJ2-1	CASSLGLGSSYNEQFF	TGTGCCAGCAGCCTAGGGCTAGGGAGCTCCTACAATGAGCAGTTCTTC
-	TRBV10-2	-	TRBJ1-1	CASSDPYTEAFF	TGCGCCAGCAGTGACCCATACACAGAAGCTTTCTTT
-	TRBV5-1	-	TRBJ1-5	CASRSDTGQPQHF	TGCGCCAGCAGGTCCGACACCGGTCAGCCCCAGCATTTT
-	TRBV9	TRBD1	TRBJ1-4	CASSASPWDRGNEKLFF	TGTGCCAGCAGCGCTTCTCCTTGGGACAGGGGGAATGAAAAACTGTTTTTT
-	TRBV7-6	-	TRBJ2-3	CASSLAGGQGGPTDTQYF	TGTGCCAGCAGCTTAGCGGGGGGGCAGGGAGGTCCCACAGATACGCAGTATTTT
few	TRBV19	TRBD1	TRBJ2-7	CASTGTGVDEQYF	TGTGCCAGTACGGGGACAGGGGTCGACGAGCAGTACTTC
-	TRBV2	-	TRBJ1-1	CASSDRGPNGAFF	TGTGCCAGCAGCGACAGAGGCCCAAACGGAGCTTTCTTT
-	TRBV5-4	-	TRBJ1-4	CASSLVGSEREKLFF	TGTGCCAGCAGCTTGGTAGGCAGCGAGCGTGAAAAACTGTTTTTT
few	TRBV7-2	-	TRBJ2-5	CASSPAGGGGETQYF	TGTGCCAGCAGCCCCGCCGGCGGGGGCGGGGAGACCCAGTACTTC
-	TRBV9	TRBD2	TRBJ2-2	CASSTGLAANTGELFF	TGTGCCAGCAGCACGGGACTAGCGGCGAACACCGGGGAGCTGTTTTTT
-	TRBV19	-	TRBJ1-2	CASSIQVRSEGYTF	TGTGCCAGTAGTATACAGGTTCGGTCGGAAGGCTACACCTTC
-	TRBV28	-	TRBJ1-5	CASSLRSSNQPQHF	TGTGCCAGCAGTTTGCGGTCTAGCAATCAGCCCCAGCATTTT
-	TRBV28	TRBD1	TRBJ1-2	CASVPGQGTPYYGYTF	TGTGCCAGCGTACCCGGACAGGGGACCCCATACTATGGCTACACCTTC
-	TRBV30	TRBD1	TRBJ2-7	CAWSIGQGASEQYF	TGTGCCTGGAGCATAGGACAGGGGGCGTCCGAGCAGTACTTC
few	TRBV7-8	TRBD2	TRBJ2-2	CASRGRTSGRPDTGELFF	TGTGCCAGCAGGGGAAGGACTAGCGGGAGACCGGACACCGGGGAGCTGTTTTTT
few	TRBV2	TRBD1	TRBJ1-3	CASSRDRGRNTIYF	TGTGCCAGCAGCAGGGACAGGGGAAGAAACACCATATATTTT
few	TRBV19	TRBD1	TRBJ1-5	CASSIRGLGQGINQPQHF	TGTGCCAGTAGTATAAGGGGGTTGGGACAGGGGATTAATCAGCCCCAGCATTTT
-	TRBV14	-	TRBJ2-7	CASSQERRALSSEQYF	TGTGCCAGCAGCCAGGAAAGGCGGGCTCTGTCTTCCGAGCAGTACTTC
medium-sized	TRBV7-6	TRBD2	TRBJ2-7	CASSQISGRAYGEQYF	TGTGCCAGCAGCCAAATTAGCGGGAGGGCCTATGGAGAGCAGTACTTC
few	TRBV5-1	TRBD2	TRBJ2-7	CASSLFGLAGATYEQYF	TGCGCCAGCAGCTTGTTCGGACTAGCGGGGGCTACCTACGAGCAGTACTTC
-	TRBV7-3	-	TRBJ2-7	CASSLDSNTYEQYF	TGTGCCAGCAGCTTGGACAGCAACACCTACGAGCAGTACTTC
medium-sized	TRBV19	-	TRBJ1-1	CASSDGQGNTEAFF	TGTGCCAGTAGTGATGGGCAGGGGAACACTGAAGCTTTCTTT
few	TRBV7-9	-	TRBJ2-2	CSSSQGPRNTGELFF	TGTTCCAGCAGCCAAGGTCCTAGGAACACCGGGGAGCTGTTTTTT
-	TRBV15	TRBD1	TRBJ1-4	CATSRAFGQGLKKLFF	TGTGCCACCAGCAGAGCCTTCGGACAGGGCCTTAAAAAACTGTTTTTT
-	TRBV7-2	TRBD2	TRBJ2-7	CASSSPGLAGFEQYF	TGTGCCAGCAGCTCTCCGGGACTAGCGGGATTCGAGCAGTACTTC
-	TRBV7-2	-	TRBJ2-7	CASSLVLDRSYEQYF	TGTGCCAGCAGCTTAGTACTCGATCGGTCCTACGAGCAGTACTTC
few	TRBV11-3	TRBD2	TRBJ2-1	CASSLAFGGSTDNEQFF	TGTGCCAGCAGCCTAGCTTTTGGCGGGAGTACGGACAATGAGCAGTTCTTC